The next 5 T cell receptor beta chains were all read from a single sample in a study of response to subunit inactivated influenza vaccine. MiXCR, applied by TCRdb to the RT-PCR reads, yields one record per CDR3 protein. In the table there are around 480,000 distinct CDR3 sequences, about a tenth of which are singletons. The sequences come from PBMCs from blood, collected roughly 6 weeks after vaccination. The receptors were sampled from a man aged 50 to 59 who received an inactivated influenza vaccine.

In this sample, this clonotype turned up a few times. The chain employs TRBV9 and TRBJ1-5; D unclear. V was pared by 4 bases and J by 3 bases, with 14 bases between. The CDR3 consists of 15 residues. From germline, CDR1 is SGDLS and CDR2 YYNGEE. The CDR3 nucleotides are TGTGCCAGCAGCCCTTCCCCGGCCTCCAATCAGCCCCAGCATTTT. Its protein is CASSPSPASNQPQHF. The full variable domain, in which reference TRBV9 and TRBJ1-5 provide the parts outside the CDR3, is DSGVTQTPKHLITATGQRVTLRCSPRSGDLSVYWYQQSLDQGLQFLIQYYNGEERAKGNILERFSAQQFPDLHSELNLSSLELGDSALYFCASSPSPASNQPQHFGDGTRLSIL.

This clonotype came up many times. The genes are TRBV12-3 or TRBV12-4 and TRBJ1-4, with D perhaps matching TRBD1 (5 bases). V lost 5 bases and J lost 10, with 14 bases in between. The CDR3 loop spans 13 amino acids. The CDR3 coding sequence is TGTGCCAGCAGTGACACCGGTAGGGGAAAACTGTTTTTT. Amino acids: CASSDTGRGKLFF.

This clonotype was recorded at least ten times. The V and J genes are TRBV10-3 and TRBJ2-1, with D possibly matching TRBD2 (5 bases). Germline V CDR1 and CDR2: ENHRY, SYGVKD. CDR3 length: 13 amino acids. V was shortened by 10 bases and J by 8 bases, with 18 bases between the two germline ends. CDR3 coding DNA: TGTGCCACCTGGGTCGGAGGATGGGATGAGCAGTTCTTC. Protein sequence: CATWVGGWDEQFF.

This clonotype was observed a handful of times. The chain joins TRBV6-1 to TRBJ2-7, with D hard to call. CDR1 and CDR2 (germline): MNHNS, SASEGT. The CDR3 length is 11 residues. V lost 1 base to trimming and J lost 4 bases, with 2 bases between them. The CDR3 bases are TGTGCCAGCAGTGAAGAGTACGAGCAGTACTTC. This encodes CASSEEYEQYF.

This clonotype was seen a handful of times. The chain joins TRBV7-8 to TRBJ2-5, with 10 bases identical to TRBD2. The length of the CDR3 is 15 residues. The junction had 10 bases not matched to a gene; V was cut back by 5 bases and J by 7 bases. Germline CDR1 reads SGHVS; CDR2 reads FQNEAQ. CDR3 DNA sequence: TGTGCCAGCAGCACAATACTAGCGGGGATAGTGACCCAGTACTTC. The encoded protein is CASSTILAGIVTQYF.